The clone carrying this TCR beta chain was seen once. The CDR3 runs to 17 residues. V was pared by 2 bases and J by 4 bases, with 15 bases of the junction left unmatched. Germline assignment: CDR1 SGDLS and CDR2 YYNGEE. Investigators amplified TCR beta CDR3 regions from RNA transcripts. First-round RT-PCR employed HTBI primers, with a second-round multiplex PCR after it. TCRdb passed the multiplex PCR reads through MiXCR, listing each CDR3 protein once. Of 1 million to 1.3 million distinct CDR3 sequences in the sample, approximately 35% were seen once. The entry originates in a study of Graves' ophthalmopathy and Graves' hyperthyroidism.

V and J are TRBV9 and TRBJ2-7; TRBD2 agrees at 7 bases. This TCR derives from an adult man with Graves' hyperthyroidism. The sequenced material came from peripheral blood or thyroid tissue (not recorded which). As DNA, the CDR3 is TGTGCCAGCAGCGTCGACCTCGGGTCGGGGGGTGGGTACGAGCAGTACTTC. Protein: CASSVDLGSGGGYEQYF.